Following are 8 T cell receptor beta chains from one sample sequenced in a study of blood T cell repertoires in COVID-19. Measured with immunoSEQ multiplex PCR; TCRdb has only the in-frame clones, and not every one. The sample lists about 300,000 clones; about 89% were seen once. The sequencing input was PBMCs or T cells enriched from blood (not recorded which). The receptors shown here come from a man aged 60 to 75 who had recovered from COVID-19.

The chain is built from TRBV3-1 (or the pseudogene TRBV3-2) and TRBJ2-1; 12 bases are a match to TRBD2. Trimming removed 1 base from V and 8 bases from J; junction bases left unmatched: 6. This CDR3 has 16 amino acids. CDR1 is LGHDT, CDR2 YNNKEL, per germline (reference sequence). The CDR3 spells CASSQVRLAGVDEQFF. The DNA of the CDR3 is TGTGCCAGCAGCCAAGTTCGACTAGCGGGAGTCGATGAGCAGTTCTTC.

The chain combines TRBV21-1 with TRBJ1-5. TRBV21-1 is noted as a pseudogene. CDR3 length: 17 amino acids. For the CDR3, the DNA is TGTGCCAGCAGCTTCGGGATCCCTGATGTGGGCAATCAGCCCCAGCATTTT. This codes for CASSFGIPDVGNQPQHF.

This chain links TRBV4-3 with TRBJ2-1, with unresolved D. The CDR3 is 15 amino acids. Trimming removed 0 bases at V and 4 bases at J, with 10 bases between. Germline V gene data show CDR1 as LGHNA and CDR2 as YSLEER. The CDR3 DNA sequence: TGCGCCAGCAGCCAAGATAACGGCGGTTACAATGAGCAGTTCTTC. This codes for CASSQDNGGYNEQFF.

This chain connects TRBV5-5 to TRBJ2-1; TRBD2 aligns across 9 bases. Germline CDR1 SGHKS, CDR2 YYEKEE (reference sequence). J lost 3 bases, V lost 1 base, and 2 bases had no gene match. This CDR3 has 15 residues. CDR3: CASSLPAGGYNEQFF. The CDR3 DNA reads as TGTGCCAGCAGCTTGCCAGCGGGAGGCTACAATGAGCAGTTCTTC.

This CDR3 is CASSPGTAGGETQYF. DNA for the CDR3: TGTGCCAGCAGCCCCGGGACGGCCGGGGGAGAGACCCAGTACTTC. The V gene is TRBV7-9, the J gene TRBJ2-5; possibly TRBD2 for D (6 bases). Per the germline V gene, CDR1 is SEHNR and CDR2 is FQNEAQ (reference sequence). Trimming took off 5 bases at V and 4 bases at J, with 17 bases between the two ends. The CDR3 consists of 15 residues.

The chain carries TRBV5-1 and TRBJ1-5; the match to TRBD1 covers 10 bases. The V and J ends lost 5 bases and 0 bases, in that order; junction bases with no gene match: 5. Germline values: CDR1 SGHRS, CDR2 YFSETQ. The CDR3 is made up of 16 amino acids. CDR3 in amino acids: CASRSGTGDSNQPQHF. CDR3 coding DNA: TGCGCCAGCAGATCCGGGACAGGGGATAGCAATCAGCCCCAGCATTTT.

V gene TRBV29-1 combines with J gene TRBJ2-5; the match to TRBD2 covers 10 bases. This CDR3 spans 18 amino acids. Germline CDR1 SQVTM, CDR2 ANQGSEA. V was pared by 5 bases and J by 3 bases, with 18 bases of the junction left unmatched. CDR3 region: CSVIWTLALAGSKETQYF. The CDR3 coding sequence is TGCAGCGTTATCTGGACCCTGGCACTAGCGGGATCGAAAGAGACCCAGTACTTC.

The chain combines TRBV6-6 with TRBJ1-5; D is uncertain. V was clipped by 2 bases and J by 4 bases, with 15 bases between them. Per the germline V gene, CDR1 is MNHNY and CDR2 is SVGAGI (reference sequence). CDR3 size: 16 residues. The CDR3: CASSYKGGDDNQPQHF. The CDR3 DNA sequence: TGTGCCAGCAGTTACAAAGGAGGAGACGATAATCAGCCCCAGCATTTT.